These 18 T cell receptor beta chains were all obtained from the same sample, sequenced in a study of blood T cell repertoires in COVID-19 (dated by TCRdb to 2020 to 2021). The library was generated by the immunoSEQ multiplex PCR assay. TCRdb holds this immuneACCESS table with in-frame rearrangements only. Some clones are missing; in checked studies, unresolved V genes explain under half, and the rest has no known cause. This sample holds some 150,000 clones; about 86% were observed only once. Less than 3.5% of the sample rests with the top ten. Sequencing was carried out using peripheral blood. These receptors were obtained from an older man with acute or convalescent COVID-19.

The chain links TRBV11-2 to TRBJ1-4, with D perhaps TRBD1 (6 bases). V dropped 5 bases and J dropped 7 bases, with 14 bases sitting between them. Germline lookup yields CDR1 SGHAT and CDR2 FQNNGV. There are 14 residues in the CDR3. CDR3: CASSRERQVEKLFF. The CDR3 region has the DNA TGTGCCAGCAGCCGAGAGAGACAGGTTGAAAAACTGTTTTTT.

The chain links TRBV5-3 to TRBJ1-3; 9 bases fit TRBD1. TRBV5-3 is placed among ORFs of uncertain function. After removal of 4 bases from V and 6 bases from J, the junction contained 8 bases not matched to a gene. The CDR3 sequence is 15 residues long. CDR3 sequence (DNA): TGTGCCAGAAGCCATTTCCGGGACAGGGAAAACACCATATATTTT. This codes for CARSHFRDRENTIYF.

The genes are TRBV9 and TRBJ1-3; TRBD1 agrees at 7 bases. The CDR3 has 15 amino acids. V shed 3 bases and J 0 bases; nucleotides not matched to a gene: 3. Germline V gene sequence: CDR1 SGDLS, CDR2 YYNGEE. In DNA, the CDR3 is TGTGCCAGCAGCGGAGGACAGGACTCTGGAAACACCATATATTTT. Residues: CASSGGQDSGNTIYF.

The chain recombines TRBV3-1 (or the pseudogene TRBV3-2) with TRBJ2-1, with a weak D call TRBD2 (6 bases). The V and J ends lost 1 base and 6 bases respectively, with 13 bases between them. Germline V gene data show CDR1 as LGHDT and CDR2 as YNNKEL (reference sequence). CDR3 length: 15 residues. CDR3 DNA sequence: TGTGCCAGCAGCCAAGTGGAGGGGATAAGCAATGAGCAGTTCTTC. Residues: CASSQVEGISNEQFF.

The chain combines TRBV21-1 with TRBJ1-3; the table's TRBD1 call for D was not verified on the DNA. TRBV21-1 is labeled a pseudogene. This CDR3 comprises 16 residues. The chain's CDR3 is CATRWDRAPSGNTIYF. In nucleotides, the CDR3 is TGTGCCACCCGGTGGGACAGGGCACCCTCTGGAAACACCATATATTTT.

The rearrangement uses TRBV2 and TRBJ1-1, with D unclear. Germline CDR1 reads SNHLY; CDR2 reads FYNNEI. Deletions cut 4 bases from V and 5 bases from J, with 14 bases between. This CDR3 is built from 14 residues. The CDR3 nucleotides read TGTGCCAGCAGTGCTGGTAATGCGAATACTGAAGCTTTCTTT. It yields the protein CASSAGNANTEAFF.

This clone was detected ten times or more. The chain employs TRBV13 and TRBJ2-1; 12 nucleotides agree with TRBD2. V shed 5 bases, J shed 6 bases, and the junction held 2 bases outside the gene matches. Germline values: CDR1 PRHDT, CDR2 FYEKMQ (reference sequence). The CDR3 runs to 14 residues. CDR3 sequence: CASSRGLAGNEQFF. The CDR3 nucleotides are TGTGCCAGCAGCCGGGGACTAGCGGGCAATGAGCAGTTCTTC.

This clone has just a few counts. The CDR3: CAWSVQGNSPLHF. The DNA for the CDR3 is TGTGCCTGGAGTGTACAGGGAAATTCACCCCTCCACTTT. The chain combines TRBV30 with TRBJ1-6, with D perhaps TRBD1 (6 bases). In germline, CDR1 is GTSNPN, CDR2 SVGIG (reference sequence). V gave up 0 bases and J gave up 7 bases, with 7 bases separating them. The CDR3 spans 13 residues.

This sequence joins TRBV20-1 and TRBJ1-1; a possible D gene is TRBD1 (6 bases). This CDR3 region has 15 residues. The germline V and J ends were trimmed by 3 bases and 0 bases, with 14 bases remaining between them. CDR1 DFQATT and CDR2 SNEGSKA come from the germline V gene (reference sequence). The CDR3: CSASPATGLNTEAFF. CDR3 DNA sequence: TGCAGTGCTAGTCCTGCGACAGGCCTGAACACTGAAGCTTTCTTT.

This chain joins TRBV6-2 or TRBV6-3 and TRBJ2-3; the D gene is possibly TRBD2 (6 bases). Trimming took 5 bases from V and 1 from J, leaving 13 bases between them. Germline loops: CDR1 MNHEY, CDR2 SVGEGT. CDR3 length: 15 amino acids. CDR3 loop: CASSNLGLGTDTQYF. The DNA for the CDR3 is TGTGCCAGCAGTAACCTGGGACTCGGCACAGATACGCAGTATTTT.

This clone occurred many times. The CDR3 sequence: CASSQESGLLNYGYTF. CDR3 bases: TGTGCCAGCAGCCAAGAGAGCGGTCTGTTGAACTATGGCTACACCTTC. The rearrangement joins TRBV3-1 (or the pseudogene TRBV3-2) to TRBJ1-2; unclear D gene. The CDR3 contains 16 residues. V lost 0 bases, J lost 2 bases, and 13 bases lay in between. The germline CDR1 and CDR2 sequences are LGHDT and YNNKEL (reference sequence).

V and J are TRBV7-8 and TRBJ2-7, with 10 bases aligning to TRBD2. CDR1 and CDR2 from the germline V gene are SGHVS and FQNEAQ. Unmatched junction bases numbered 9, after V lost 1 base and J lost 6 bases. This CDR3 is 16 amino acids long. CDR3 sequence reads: CASSLVSGLAGVEQYF. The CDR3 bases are TGTGCCAGCAGCTTAGTAAGTGGGCTAGCGGGAGTCGAGCAGTACTTC.

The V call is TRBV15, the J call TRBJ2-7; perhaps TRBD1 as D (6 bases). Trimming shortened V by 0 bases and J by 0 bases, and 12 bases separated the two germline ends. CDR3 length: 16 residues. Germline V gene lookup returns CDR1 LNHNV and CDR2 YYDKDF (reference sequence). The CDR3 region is CATSRDQGQSSYEQYF. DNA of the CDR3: TGTGCCACCAGCAGAGATCAGGGACAAAGCTCCTACGAGCAGTACTTC.

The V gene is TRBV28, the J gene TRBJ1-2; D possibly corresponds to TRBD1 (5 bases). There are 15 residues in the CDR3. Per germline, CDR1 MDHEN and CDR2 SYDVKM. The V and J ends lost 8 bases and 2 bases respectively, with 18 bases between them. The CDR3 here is CASGGRGSGNYGYTF. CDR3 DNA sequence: TGTGCCAGCGGCGGGAGAGGTTCAGGGAACTATGGCTACACCTTC.

The DNA of the CDR3 is TGCGCCAGCAGCTTGGGGGCGGGAGCCGGCTACAATGAGCAGTTCTTC. Its protein product is CASSLGAGAGYNEQFF. The chain uses TRBV5-1 and TRBJ2-1, with 7 bases aligning to TRBD2. V lost 0 bases, J lost 3 bases, and 6 bases stayed unmatched. Germline loops: CDR1 SGHRS, CDR2 YFSETQ. The CDR3 is 16 amino acids.

The CDR3 DNA follows: TGTGCCAGCAGTTACTCGCGGGGGACCACTGAAGCTTTCTTT. Its translation is CASSYSRGTTEAFF. This chain uses TRBV6-2 or TRBV6-3 with TRBJ1-1, with a possible D match to TRBD1 (5 bases). The CDR3 runs to 14 residues. Germline values: CDR1 MNHEY, CDR2 SVGEGT. The V and J ends lost 0 bases and 4 bases respectively, with 9 bases between them.

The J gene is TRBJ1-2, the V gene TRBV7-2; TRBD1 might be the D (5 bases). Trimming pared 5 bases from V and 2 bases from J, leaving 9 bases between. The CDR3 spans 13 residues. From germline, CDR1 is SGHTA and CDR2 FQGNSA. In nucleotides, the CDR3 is TGTGCCAGCAGCGTAGACAGAAACTATGGCTACACCTTC. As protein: CASSVDRNYGYTF.

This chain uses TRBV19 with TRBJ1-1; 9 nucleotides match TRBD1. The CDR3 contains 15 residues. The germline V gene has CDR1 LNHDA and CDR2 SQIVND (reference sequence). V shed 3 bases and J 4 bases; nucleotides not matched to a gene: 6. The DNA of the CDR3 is TGTGCCAGTAGTATCTCCGGGACAGGGACCACTGAAGCTTTCTTT. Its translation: CASSISGTGTTEAFF.